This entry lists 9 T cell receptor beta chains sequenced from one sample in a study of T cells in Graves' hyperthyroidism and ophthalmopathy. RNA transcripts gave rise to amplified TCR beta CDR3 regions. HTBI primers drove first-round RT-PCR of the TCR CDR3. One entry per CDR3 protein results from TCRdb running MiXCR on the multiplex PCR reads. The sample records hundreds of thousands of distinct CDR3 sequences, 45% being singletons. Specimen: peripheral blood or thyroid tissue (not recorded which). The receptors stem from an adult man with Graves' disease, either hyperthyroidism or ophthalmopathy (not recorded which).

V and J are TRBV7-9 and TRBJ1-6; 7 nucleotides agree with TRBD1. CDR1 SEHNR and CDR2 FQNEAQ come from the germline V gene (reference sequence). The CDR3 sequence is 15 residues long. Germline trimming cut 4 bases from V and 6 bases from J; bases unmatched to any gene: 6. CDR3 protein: CASSSETGSNSPLHF. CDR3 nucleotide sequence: TGTGCCAGCAGCTCCGAGACAGGGAGTAATTCACCCCTCCACTTT.

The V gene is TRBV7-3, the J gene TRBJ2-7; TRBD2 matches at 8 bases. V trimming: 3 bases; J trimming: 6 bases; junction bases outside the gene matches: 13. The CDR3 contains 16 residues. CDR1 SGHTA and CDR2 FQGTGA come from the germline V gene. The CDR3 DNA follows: TGTGCCAGCAGCTTCCAGCGGACCGGGCGGGAGGTCGAGCAGTACTTC. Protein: CASSFQRTGREVEQYF. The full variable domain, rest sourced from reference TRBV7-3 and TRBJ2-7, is GAGVSQTPSNKVTEKGKYVELRCDPISGHTALYWYRQSLGQGPEFLIYFQGTGAADDSGLPNDRFFAVRPEGSVSTLKIQRTERGDSAVYLCASSFQRTGREVEQYFGPGTRLTVT.

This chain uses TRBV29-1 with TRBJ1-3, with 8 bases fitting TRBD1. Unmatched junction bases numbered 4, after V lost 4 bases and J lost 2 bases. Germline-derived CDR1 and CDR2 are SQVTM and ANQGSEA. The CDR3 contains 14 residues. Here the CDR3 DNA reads TGCAGCGTTGCCGGGACAGGAACTGGAAACACCATATATTTT. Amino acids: CSVAGTGTGNTIYF.

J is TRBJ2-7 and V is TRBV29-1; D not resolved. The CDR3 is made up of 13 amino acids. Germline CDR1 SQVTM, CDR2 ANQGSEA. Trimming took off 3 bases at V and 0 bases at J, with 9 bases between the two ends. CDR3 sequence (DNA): TGCAGCGTTGATTCCCGATCCTCCTACGAGCAGTACTTC. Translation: CSVDSRSSYEQYF.

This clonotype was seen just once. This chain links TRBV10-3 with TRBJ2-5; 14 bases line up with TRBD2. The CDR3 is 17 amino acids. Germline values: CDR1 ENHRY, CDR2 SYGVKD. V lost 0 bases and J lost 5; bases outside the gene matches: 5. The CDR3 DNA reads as TGTGCCATCAGTGAGTCGACTAGCGGGGGGGCAGGGGAGACCCAGTACTTC. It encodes CAISESTSGGAGETQYF.

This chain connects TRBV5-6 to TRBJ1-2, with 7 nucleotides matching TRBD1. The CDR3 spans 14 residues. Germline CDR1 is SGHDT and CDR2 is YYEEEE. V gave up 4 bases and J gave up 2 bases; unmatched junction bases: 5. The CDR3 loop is CASSRGTENYGYTF. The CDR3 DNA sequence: TGTGCCAGCAGCCGAGGGACAGAGAACTATGGCTACACCTTC.

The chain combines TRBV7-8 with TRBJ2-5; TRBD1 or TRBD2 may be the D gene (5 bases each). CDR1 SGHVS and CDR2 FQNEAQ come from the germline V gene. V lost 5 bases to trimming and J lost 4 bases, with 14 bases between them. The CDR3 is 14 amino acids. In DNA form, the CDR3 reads TGTGCCAGCAGCGAGGGACGGACGGTAGAGACCCAGTACTTC. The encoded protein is CASSEGRTVETQYF.

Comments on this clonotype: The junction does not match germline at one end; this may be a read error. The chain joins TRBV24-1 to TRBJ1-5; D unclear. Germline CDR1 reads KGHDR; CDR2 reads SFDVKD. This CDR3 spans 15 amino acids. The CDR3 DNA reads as TGTGCCAGCAGTTACAACAGCCAAAGCAATCAGCCCCAGCATTTT. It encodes CASSYNSQSNQPQHF.

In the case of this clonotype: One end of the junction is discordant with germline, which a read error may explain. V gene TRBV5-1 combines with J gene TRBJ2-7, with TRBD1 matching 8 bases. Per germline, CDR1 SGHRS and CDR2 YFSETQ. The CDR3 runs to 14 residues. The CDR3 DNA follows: TGCGCCAGCAGCTTGGCAGGGGGCTCCCACGAGCAGTACTTC. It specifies CASSLAGGSHEQYF.